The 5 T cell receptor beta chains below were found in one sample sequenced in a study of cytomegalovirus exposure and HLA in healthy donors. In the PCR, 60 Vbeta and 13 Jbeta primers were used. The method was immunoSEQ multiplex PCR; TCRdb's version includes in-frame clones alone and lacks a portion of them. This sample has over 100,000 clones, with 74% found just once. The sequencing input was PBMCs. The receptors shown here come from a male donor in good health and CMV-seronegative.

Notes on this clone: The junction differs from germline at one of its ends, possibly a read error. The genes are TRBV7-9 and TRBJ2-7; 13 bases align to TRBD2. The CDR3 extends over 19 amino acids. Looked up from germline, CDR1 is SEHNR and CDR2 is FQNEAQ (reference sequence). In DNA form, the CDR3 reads TGTTCCAGCAGCTCCCGGGTGGGCGGGACTAGCGGGACCTCCTACGAGCAGTACTTC. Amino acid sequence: CSSSSRVGGTSGTSYEQYF.

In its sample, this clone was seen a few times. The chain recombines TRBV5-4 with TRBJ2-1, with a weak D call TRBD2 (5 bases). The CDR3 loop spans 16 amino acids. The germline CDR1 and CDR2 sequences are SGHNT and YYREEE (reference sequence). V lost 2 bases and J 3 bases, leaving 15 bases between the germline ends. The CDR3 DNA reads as TGTGCCAGCAGCTTAGTGGGCCCCCGGGGCTACAATGAGCAGTTCTTC. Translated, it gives CASSLVGPRGYNEQFF.

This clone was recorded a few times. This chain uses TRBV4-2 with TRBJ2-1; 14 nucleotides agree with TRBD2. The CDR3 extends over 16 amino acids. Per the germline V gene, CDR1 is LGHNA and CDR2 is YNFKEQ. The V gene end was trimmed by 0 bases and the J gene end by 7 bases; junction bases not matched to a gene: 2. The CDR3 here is CASSQEGTSGSNEQFF. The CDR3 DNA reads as TGTGCCAGCAGCCAAGAAGGGACTAGCGGGAGTAATGAGCAGTTCTTC.

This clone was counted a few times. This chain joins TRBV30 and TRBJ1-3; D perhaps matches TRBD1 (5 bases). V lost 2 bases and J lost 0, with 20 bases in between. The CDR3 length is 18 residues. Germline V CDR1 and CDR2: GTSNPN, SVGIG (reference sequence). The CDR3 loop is CAWSPPGRGRTSGNTIYF. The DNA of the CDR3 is TGTGCCTGGAGTCCCCCCGGGAGGGGACGGACCTCTGGAAACACCATATATTTT.

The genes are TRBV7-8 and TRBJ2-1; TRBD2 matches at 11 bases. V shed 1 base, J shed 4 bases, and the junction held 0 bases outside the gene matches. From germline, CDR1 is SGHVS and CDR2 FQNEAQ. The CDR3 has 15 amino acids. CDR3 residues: CASSLGTSGYNEQFF. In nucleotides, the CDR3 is TGTGCCAGCAGCTTAGGGACTAGCGGGTACAATGAGCAGTTCTTC.